This TCR beta chain was identified in a study of beta chain features in type 1 diabetes. Study-level findings and limits: The naive, central memory and Treg TCRB repertoires of patients appeared to be more similar to one another than those of healthy donors. Moderately but significantly shorter TCRB CDR3s were found in Type 1 diabetes patients in all four CD4+ subsets. PCR might preferentially amplify shorter templates, equally in patients and controls.

Expressed TCRB transcripts were sequenced because the isolated RNA had all been reverse transcribed beforehand. Generated by immunoSEQ multiplex PCR, the TCRdb table keeps only in-frame clones and is missing some. The table lists about 260,000 clones, about 70% of them singletons. As regards this clone: Antigen: not known.

The specimen was naive CD4+ T cells from blood. The sequence was collected from a man aged 30 to 39 in good health.

In DNA form, the CDR3 reads TGTGCCAGCAGCCAAGAAGTCGGCGGGTGGACAGATACGCAGTATTTT. Its translation is CASSQEVGGWTDTQYF. The chain links TRBV4-2 to TRBJ2-3, with D possibly being TRBD2 (5 bases). The germline V gene encodes CDR1 LGHNA and CDR2 YNFKEQ. The CDR3 spans 16 residues. Trimming cost V 0 bases and J 3 bases, with 13 bases left between them.